This is a list of T cell receptor beta chains from one sample in a study of T cell responses to AZD1222 COVID-19 vaccine. Repertoires were generated with immunoSEQ multiplex PCR, while TCRdb's copy carries only in-frame clones and drops some. The repertoire holds 43,000 or so clones, with around 91% as singletons. The sample consisted of peripheral blood, taken 28 days after the second AZD1222 dose. Receptor source: an adult who received the AZD1222 COVID-19 vaccine. Each CDR3 is given with its conserved first and last residue. The D gene is left open where the match is weak. Clone sizes are given selectively: once, few, many, or a class where the clone is expanded.

v_gene	j_gene	d_gene	abundance	CDR3aa	CDR3nt
TRBV12-5	TRBJ1-1	NA	NA	CASGLYREVGNTEAFF	TGTGCTAGTGGTCTTTACAGGGAAGTAGGGAACACTGAAGCTTTCTTT
TRBV11-2	TRBJ1-1	NA	NA	CASSLAGGGRAFF	TGTGCCAGCAGCTTAGCTGGGGGGGGGAGAGCTTTCTTT
TRBV5-4	TRBJ1-2	NA	NA	CASSSGSAEGYTF	TGTGCCAGCAGCTCCGGGTCAGCGGAAGGCTACACCTTC
TRBV7-9	TRBJ1-2	NA	NA	CASSSDRTAHYGYTF	TGTGCCAGCAGCTCAGACAGAACGGCGCACTATGGCTACACCTTC
TRBV12-3/TRBV12-4	TRBJ2-2	NA	NA	CASSLGNTGELFF	TGTGCCAGCAGTTTAGGAAACACCGGGGAGCTGTTTTTT
TRBV4-3	TRBJ1-6	NA	NA	CASSQKPGLKNSPLHF	TGCGCCAGCAGCCAAAAGCCGGGACTGAAGAATTCACCCCTCCACTTT
TRBV5-8	TRBJ2-7	NA	NA	CASSLVVTYIMGEQYF	TGTGCCAGCAGCTTGGTGGTGACCTACATCATGGGCGAGCAGTACTTC
TRBV5-6	TRBJ1-6	NA	NA	CASSSQGVSPLHF	TGTGCCAGCAGTTCCCAGGGTGTATCACCCCTCCACTTT
TRBV6-4	TRBJ1-5	NA	NA	CAMTAGNQPQHF	TGTGCCATGACCGCCGGGAATCAGCCCCAGCATTTT
TRBV24-1	TRBJ2-2	NA	NA	CATSDSGPNTGELFF	TGTGCCACCAGTGATTCGGGACCGAACACCGGGGAGCTGTTTTTT
TRBV27	TRBJ2-7	TRBD2	NA	CASRRLAGAYEQYF	TGTGCCAGCAGACGCCTAGCGGGTGCCTACGAGCAGTACTTC
TRBV6-2/TRBV6-3	TRBJ2-5	NA	NA	CASSYGQQETQYF	TGTGCCAGCAGTTACGGACAGCAAGAGACCCAGTACTTC
TRBV27	TRBJ1-1	NA	NA	CASSSGVFTEAFF	TGTGCCAGCAGTTCGGGGGTCTTCACTGAAGCTTTCTTT
TRBV5-6	TRBJ1-3	NA	NA	CASSLDRIGNTIYF	TGTGCCAGCAGCTTGGACAGGATCGGAAACACCATATATTTT
TRBV30	TRBJ1-6	NA	NA	CAWSSWGGNSPLHF	TGTGCCTGGAGTTCTTGGGGGGGTAATTCACCCCTCCACTTT
TRBV11-2	TRBJ1-1	NA	NA	CASSLVGGSGEAFF	TGTGCCAGCAGCTTAGTGGGAGGGAGTGGTGAAGCTTTCTTT
TRBV7-9	TRBJ2-7	NA	NA	CASSLSPGVHEQYF	TGTGCCAGCAGCTTGTCCCCGGGGGTCCACGAGCAGTACTTC
TRBV9	TRBJ1-1	NA	NA	CASSVGPPRRGSEAFF	TGTGCCAGCAGCGTAGGCCCCCCCAGGAGGGGGTCTGAAGCTTTCTTT
TRBV5-5	TRBJ1-3	NA	NA	CASSAGRALSGNTIYF	TGTGCCAGCAGCGCGGGACGCGCACTCTCTGGAAACACCATATATTTT
TRBV6-1	TRBJ1-5	NA	NA	CASSDRGHGQPQHF	TGTGCCAGCAGTGACCGGGGGCATGGTCAGCCCCAGCATTTT
TRBV5-1	TRBJ1-1	NA	NA	CASSLGAANTEAFF	TGCGCCAGCAGCCTGGGGGCAGCGAACACTGAAGCTTTCTTT
TRBV27	TRBJ1-5	NA	NA	CASSLWGKGTGQPQHF	TGTGCCAGCAGTTTATGGGGGAAGGGAACAGGTCAGCCCCAGCATTTT
TRBV19	TRBJ1-5	NA	NA	CASRSRGNSNQPQHF	TGTGCCAGTAGATCCAGGGGAAATAGCAATCAGCCCCAGCATTTT
TRBV7-9	TRBJ2-1	NA	NA	CASSVPLGASNNEQFF	TGTGCCAGCAGCGTACCGTTAGGGGCTTCTAACAATGAGCAGTTCTTC
TRBV27	TRBJ2-3	TRBD1	once	CASSRTGTGGFTDTQYF	TGTGCCAGCAGTAGAACGGGGACAGGGGGCTTTACAGATACGCAGTATTTT
TRBV5-4	TRBJ2-6	NA	few	CASSLGSISGANVLTF	TGTGCCAGCAGTCTTGGTTCGATCTCTGGGGCCAACGTCCTGACTTTC
TRBV5-1	TRBJ2-5	NA	NA	CASSLNSQETQYF	TGCGCCAGCAGCTTAAACTCCCAAGAGACCCAGTACTTC
TRBV29-1	TRBJ2-5	NA	once	CSVASPPGLGETQYF	TGCAGCGTTGCCTCGCCGCCAGGGCTGGGAGAGACCCAGTACTTC
TRBV6-1	TRBJ2-3	NA	NA	CASSERGGAVTDTQYF	TGTGCCAGCAGTGAAAGAGGGGGGGCTGTGACAGATACGCAGTATTTT
TRBV7-6	TRBJ2-7	TRBD2	NA	CASSRGGSGGLYEQYF	TGTGCCAGCAGCCGAGGGGGGAGCGGGGGTCTCTACGAGCAGTACTTC
TRBV7-9	TRBJ2-5	TRBD2	NA	CASSARLAARETQYF	TGTGCCAGCAGCGCCCGACTAGCAGCGCGGGAGACCCAGTACTTC
TRBV10-3	TRBJ2-1	NA	NA	CAIKGGAHNEQFF	TGTGCCATCAAGGGGGGGGCCCACAATGAGCAGTTCTTC
TRBV6-1	TRBJ2-7	TRBD1	medium-sized	CASSARGQGGNEQYF	TGTGCCAGCAGTGCTCGAGGACAGGGTGGGAACGAGCAGTACTTC
TRBV12-3/TRBV12-4	TRBJ1-4	NA	NA	CASSLPGREKLFF	TGTGCCAGCAGTCTCCCAGGGCGGGAAAAACTGTTTTTT
TRBV4-2	TRBJ2-1	TRBD1	NA	CASSRVRGQGKGGQFF	TGTGCCAGCAGCCGGGTTCGGGGACAGGGCAAGGGCGGGCAGTTCTTC
TRBV5-4	TRBJ1-6	NA	NA	CASSQGGNYNSPLHF	TGTGCCAGCAGCCAAGGGGGTAATTATAATTCACCCCTCCACTTT
TRBV10-2	TRBJ1-2	NA	NA	CASSEIGSYGYTF	TGCGCCAGCAGTGAGATAGGTTCCTATGGCTACACCTTC
TRBV7-2	TRBJ2-3	NA	NA	CASSLDSDTQYF	TGTGCCAGCAGCTTAGATTCAGATACGCAGTATTTT
TRBV19	TRBJ2-2	TRBD2	NA	CASSRLHPSGGINTGELFF	TGTGCCAGTAGTCGATTACACCCTAGCGGGGGGATAAACACCGGGGAGCTGTTTTTT
TRBV15	TRBJ1-5	TRBD1	NA	CATSRGHRGYPQPQHF	TGTGCCACCAGCAGAGGGCACAGGGGATATCCTCAGCCCCAGCATTTT
TRBV5-4	TRBJ1-1	NA	few	CASSLDIWNTEAFF	TGTGCCAGCAGCTTGGACATCTGGAACACTGAAGCTTTCTTT
TRBV7-9	TRBJ1-2	TRBD1	NA	CASSLAHPGQGNYGYTF	TGTGCCAGCAGCTTAGCGCATCCGGGACAGGGGAACTATGGCTACACCTTC
TRBV6-5	TRBJ1-1	NA	NA	CASWAGLNTEAFF	TGTGCCAGCTGGGCAGGCTTGAACACTGAAGCTTTCTTT
TRBV5-1	TRBJ2-2	NA	NA	CASSFTVSNTGELFF	TGCGCCAGCAGCTTTACGGTCTCGAACACCGGGGAGCTGTTTTTT
TRBV5-1	TRBJ1-1	NA	NA	CASSLEPMNTEAFF	TGCGCCAGCAGCTTGGAGCCTATGAACACTGAAGCTTTCTTT
TRBV14	TRBJ1-6	NA	NA	CASSQLSTVNSPLHF	TGTGCCAGCAGCCAGTTATCGACGGTTAATTCACCCCTCCACTTT
TRBV6-5	TRBJ2-7	TRBD2	NA	CASSTAGGQSYEQYF	TGTGCCAGCAGCACAGCGGGGGGGCAATCCTACGAGCAGTACTTC
TRBV6-5	TRBJ1-2	TRBD1	NA	CASSSDRGGYTF	TGTGCCAGCAGTTCCGACAGGGGAGGCTACACCTTC
TRBV5-1	TRBJ2-7	TRBD1	NA	CASSLEGQSYEQYF	TGCGCCAGCAGCTTGGAGGGACAGTCCTACGAGCAGTACTTC
TRBV3-1/TRBV3-2	TRBJ1-2	NA	NA	CASSQPIYGYTF	TGTGCCAGCAGCCAGCCCATCTATGGCTACACCTTC
TRBV19	TRBJ2-3	TRBD1	NA	CASSILQGAQGDTQYF	TGTGCCAGTAGTATACTACAGGGGGCGCAGGGAGATACGCAGTATTTT
TRBV4-3	TRBJ2-7	NA	NA	CASSQAPGGNYEQYF	TGCGCCAGCAGCCAAGCCCCAGGGGGGAACTACGAGCAGTACTTC
TRBV30	TRBJ1-4	NA	NA	CAGGGPTGRIVPNEKLFF	TGTGCCGGGGGGGGGCCCACGGGGCGGATCGTTCCTAATGAAAAACTGTTTTTT
TRBV4-3	TRBJ1-4	NA	NA	CASSQGAARREKLFF	TGCGCCAGCAGCCAAGGAGCCGCCCGGAGGGAAAAACTGTTTTTT
TRBV4-2	TRBJ1-1	NA	NA	CASSQDQIRGGTEAFF	TGTGCCAGCAGCCAAGATCAGATCCGGGGAGGCACTGAAGCTTTCTTT
TRBV6-5	TRBJ1-1	NA	NA	CASSQHRSNTEAFF	TGTGCCAGCAGTCAACACCGGTCGAACACTGAAGCTTTCTTT